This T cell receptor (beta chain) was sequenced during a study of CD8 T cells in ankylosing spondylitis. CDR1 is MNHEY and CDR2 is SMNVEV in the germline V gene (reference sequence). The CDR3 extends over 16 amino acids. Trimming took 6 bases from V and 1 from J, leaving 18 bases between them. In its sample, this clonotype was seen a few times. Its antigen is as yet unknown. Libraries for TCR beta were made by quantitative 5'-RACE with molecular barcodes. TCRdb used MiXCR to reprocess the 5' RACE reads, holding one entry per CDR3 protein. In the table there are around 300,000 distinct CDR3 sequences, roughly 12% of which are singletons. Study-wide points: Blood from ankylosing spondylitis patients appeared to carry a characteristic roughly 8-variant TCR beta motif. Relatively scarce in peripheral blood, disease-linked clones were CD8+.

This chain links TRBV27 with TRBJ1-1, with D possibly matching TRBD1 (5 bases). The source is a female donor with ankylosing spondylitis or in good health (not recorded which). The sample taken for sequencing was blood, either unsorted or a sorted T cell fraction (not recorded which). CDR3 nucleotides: TGTGCCAGCAGGGGGGGGGGTCGGGGCGGGAACACTGAAGCTTTCTTT. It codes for CASRGGGRGGNTEAFF.